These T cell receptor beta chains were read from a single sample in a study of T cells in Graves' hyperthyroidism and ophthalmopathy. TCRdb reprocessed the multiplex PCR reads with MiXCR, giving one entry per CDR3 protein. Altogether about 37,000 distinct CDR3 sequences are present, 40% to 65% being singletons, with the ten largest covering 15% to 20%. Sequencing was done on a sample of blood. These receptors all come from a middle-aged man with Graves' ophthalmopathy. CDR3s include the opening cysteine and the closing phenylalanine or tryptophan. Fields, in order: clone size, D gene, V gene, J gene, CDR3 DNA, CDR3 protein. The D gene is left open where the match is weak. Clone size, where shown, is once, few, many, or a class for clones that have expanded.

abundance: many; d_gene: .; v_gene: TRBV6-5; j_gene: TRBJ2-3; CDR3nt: TGTGCCAGCAGTTATCAGCCCCCAGATACGCAGTATTTT; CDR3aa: CASSYQPPDTQYF
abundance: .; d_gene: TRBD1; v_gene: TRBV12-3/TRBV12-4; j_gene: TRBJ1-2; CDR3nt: TGTGCCAGCAGTTTCTCGGGACAGGGCTTCGACGGCTACACCTTC; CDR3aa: CASSFSGQGFDGYTF
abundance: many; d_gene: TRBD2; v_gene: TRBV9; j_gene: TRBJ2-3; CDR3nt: TGTGCCAGCAGCGCCGGACTAGGCCCAGATACGCAGTATTTT; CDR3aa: CASSAGLGPDTQYF
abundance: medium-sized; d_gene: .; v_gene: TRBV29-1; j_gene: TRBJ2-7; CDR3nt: TGCAGCGTTGCCTCGGTGGTGGGCCGCTCCTACGAGCAGTACTTC; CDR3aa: CSVASVVGRSYEQYF
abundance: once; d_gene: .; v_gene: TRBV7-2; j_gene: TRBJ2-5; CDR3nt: TGTGCCAGCAGCTTAGAGGCGCGGCAGCCCCAGTACTTC; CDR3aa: CASSLEARQPQYF
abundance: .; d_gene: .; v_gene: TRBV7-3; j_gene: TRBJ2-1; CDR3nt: TGTGCCAGCAGCCTTTCCGGGAGCGGTAAGTTCTTC; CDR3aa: CASSLSGSGKFF
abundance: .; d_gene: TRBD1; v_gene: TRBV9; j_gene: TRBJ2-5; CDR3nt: TGTGCCAGCAGCGCCCAGGGGACAGGGAAGATCGAGTACTTC; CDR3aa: CASSAQGTGKIEYF
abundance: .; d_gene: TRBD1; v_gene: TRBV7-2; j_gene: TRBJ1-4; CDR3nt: TGTGCCAGCAGCTTAGTGGGGGTTGTCGGGACAGGGGATGAAAAACTGTTTTTT; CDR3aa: CASSLVGVVGTGDEKLFF
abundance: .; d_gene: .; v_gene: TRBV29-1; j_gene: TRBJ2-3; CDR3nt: TGCAGCGTCGAAGGTACCGGATCCGGGGAAGATACGCAGTATTTT; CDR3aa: CSVEGTGSGEDTQYF
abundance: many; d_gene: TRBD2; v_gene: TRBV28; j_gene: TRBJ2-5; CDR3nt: TGTGCCAGCAGTATTTGGACTAGCGGGGGCCTGGGCGAGACCCAGTACTTC; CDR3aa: CASSIWTSGGLGETQYF
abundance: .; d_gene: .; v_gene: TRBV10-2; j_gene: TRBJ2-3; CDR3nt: TGCGCCAGCGGGCGAAGGGATACGCAGTATTTT; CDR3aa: CASGRRDTQYF
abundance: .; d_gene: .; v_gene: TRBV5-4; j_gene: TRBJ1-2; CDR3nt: TGTGCCAGCAGCTTGGAGGGGAACACCGGGACGGACAACTATGGCTACACCTTC; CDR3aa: CASSLEGNTGTDNYGYTF
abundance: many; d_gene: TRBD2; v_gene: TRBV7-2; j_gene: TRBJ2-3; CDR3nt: TGTGCCAGCAGCTTCGTATCGACTAGCGGTTCACTTACAGATACGCAGTATTTT; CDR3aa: CASSFVSTSGSLTDTQYF
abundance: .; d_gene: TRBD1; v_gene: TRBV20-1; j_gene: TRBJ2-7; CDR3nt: TGCAGTGCTACCCGGACAGGAATCTACGAGCAGTACTTC; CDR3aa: CSATRTGIYEQYF
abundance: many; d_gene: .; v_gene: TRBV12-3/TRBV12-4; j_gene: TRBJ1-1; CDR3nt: TGTGCCAGCAGCCCAGGGACCGATCTTGAAGCTTTCTTT; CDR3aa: CASSPGTDLEAFF
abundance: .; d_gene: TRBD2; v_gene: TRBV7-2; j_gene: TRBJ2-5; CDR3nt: TGTGCCAGCAGCCCTAGCGGGGGGGTCCAAGAGACCCAGTACTTC; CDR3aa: CASSPSGGVQETQYF